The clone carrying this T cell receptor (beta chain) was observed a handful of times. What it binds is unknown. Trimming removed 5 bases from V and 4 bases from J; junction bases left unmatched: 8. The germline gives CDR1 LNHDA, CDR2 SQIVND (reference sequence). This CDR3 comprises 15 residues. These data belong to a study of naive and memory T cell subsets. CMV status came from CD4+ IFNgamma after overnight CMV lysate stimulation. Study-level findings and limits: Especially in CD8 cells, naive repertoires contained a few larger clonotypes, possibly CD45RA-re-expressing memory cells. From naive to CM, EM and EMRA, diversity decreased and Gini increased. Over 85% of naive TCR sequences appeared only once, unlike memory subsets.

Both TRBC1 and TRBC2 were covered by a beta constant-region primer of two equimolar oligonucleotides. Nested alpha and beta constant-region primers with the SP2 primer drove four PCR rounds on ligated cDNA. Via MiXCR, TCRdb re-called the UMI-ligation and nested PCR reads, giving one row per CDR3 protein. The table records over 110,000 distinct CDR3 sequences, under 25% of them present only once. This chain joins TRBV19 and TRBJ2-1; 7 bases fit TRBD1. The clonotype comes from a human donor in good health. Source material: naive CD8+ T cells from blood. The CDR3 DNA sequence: TGTGCCAGTAGTCCCTCGGGACAGCCATACAATGAGCAGTTCTTC. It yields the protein CASSPSGQPYNEQFF.